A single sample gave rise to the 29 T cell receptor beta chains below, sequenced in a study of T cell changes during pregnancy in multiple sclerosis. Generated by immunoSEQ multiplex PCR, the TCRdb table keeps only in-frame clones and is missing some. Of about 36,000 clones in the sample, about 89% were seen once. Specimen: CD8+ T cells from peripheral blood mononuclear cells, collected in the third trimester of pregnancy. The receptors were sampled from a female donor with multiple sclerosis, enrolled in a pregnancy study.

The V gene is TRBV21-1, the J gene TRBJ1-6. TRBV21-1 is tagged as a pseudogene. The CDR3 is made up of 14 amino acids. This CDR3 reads CASAARGACSPLHF. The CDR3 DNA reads TGTGCCAGCGCTGCGCGGGGGGCGTGTTCACCCCTCCACTTT.

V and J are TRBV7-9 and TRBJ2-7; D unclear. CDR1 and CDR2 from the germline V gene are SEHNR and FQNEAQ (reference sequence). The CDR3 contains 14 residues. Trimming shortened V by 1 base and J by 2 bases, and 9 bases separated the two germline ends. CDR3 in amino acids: CASSLVEAPYEQYF. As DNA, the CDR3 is TGTGCCAGCAGCTTAGTAGAGGCCCCCTACGAGCAGTACTTC.

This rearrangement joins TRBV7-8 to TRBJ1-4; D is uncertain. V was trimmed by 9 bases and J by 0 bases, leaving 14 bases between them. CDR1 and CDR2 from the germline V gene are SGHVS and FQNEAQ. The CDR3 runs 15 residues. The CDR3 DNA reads TGTGCCAGTGGGCCCCTCGGATCAACTAATGAAAAACTGTTTTTT. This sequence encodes CASGPLGSTNEKLFF.

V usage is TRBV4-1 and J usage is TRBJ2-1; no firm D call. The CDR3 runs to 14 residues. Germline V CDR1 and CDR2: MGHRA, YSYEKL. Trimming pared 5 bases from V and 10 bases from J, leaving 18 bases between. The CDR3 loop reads CASSVPTGVAEQFF. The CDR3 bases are TGCGCCAGCAGCGTTCCCACCGGAGTCGCCGAGCAGTTCTTC.

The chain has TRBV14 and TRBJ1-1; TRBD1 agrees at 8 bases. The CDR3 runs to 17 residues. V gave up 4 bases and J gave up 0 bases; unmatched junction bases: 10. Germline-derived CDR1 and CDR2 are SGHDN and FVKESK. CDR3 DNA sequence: TGTGCCAGCAGCCGGAGCAGGGGGCGCATCATGAACACTGAAGCTTTCTTT. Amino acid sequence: CASSRSRGRIMNTEAFF.

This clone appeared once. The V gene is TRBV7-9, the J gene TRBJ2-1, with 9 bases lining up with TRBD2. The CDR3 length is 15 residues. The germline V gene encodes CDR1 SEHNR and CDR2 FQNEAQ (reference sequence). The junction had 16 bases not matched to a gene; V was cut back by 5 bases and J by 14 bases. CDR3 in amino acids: CASSNFGLAGPREFF. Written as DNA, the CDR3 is TGTGCCAGCAGCAACTTTGGGCTAGCGGGGCCTCGCGAGTTCTTC.

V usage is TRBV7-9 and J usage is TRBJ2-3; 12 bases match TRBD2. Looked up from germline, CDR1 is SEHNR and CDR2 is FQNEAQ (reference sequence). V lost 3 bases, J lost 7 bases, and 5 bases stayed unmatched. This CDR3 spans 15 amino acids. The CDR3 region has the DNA TGTGCCAGCAGCTTGCTAGCGGGGGGGCCGTATACGCAGTATTTT. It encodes CASSLLAGGPYTQYF.

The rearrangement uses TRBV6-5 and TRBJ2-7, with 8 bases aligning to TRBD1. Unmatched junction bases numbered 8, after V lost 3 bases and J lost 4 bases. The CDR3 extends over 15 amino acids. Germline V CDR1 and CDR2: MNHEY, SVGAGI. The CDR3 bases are TGTGCCAGCAGTTATTTACAGGGGGTAACGTACGAGCAGTACTTC. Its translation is CASSYLQGVTYEQYF.

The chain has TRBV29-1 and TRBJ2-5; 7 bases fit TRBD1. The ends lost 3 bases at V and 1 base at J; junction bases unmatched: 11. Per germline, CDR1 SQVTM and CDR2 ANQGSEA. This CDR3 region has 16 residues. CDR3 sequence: CSVDSIIQGSQETQYF. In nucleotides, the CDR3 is TGCAGCGTTGACTCGATTATACAGGGGTCCCAAGAGACCCAGTACTTC.

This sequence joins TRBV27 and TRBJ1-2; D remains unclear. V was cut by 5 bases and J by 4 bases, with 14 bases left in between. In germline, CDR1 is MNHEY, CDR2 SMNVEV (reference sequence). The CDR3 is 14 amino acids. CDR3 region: CASSGDLAVYGYTF. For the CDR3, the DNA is TGTGCCAGCAGTGGAGATTTAGCGGTCTATGGCTACACCTTC.

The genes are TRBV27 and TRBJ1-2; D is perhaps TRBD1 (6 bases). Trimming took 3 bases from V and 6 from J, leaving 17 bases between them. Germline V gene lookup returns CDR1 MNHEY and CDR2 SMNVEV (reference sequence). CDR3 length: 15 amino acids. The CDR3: CASSFSASRGHGYTF. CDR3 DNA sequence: TGTGCCAGCAGTTTTTCTGCTTCCAGGGGTCATGGCTACACCTTC.

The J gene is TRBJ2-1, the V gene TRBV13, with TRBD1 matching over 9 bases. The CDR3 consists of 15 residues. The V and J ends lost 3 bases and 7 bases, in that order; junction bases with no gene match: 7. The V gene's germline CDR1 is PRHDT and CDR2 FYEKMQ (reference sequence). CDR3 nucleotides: TGTGCCAGCAGCTTTGATCTACAGGGGGCAAATGAGCAGTTCTTC. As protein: CASSFDLQGANEQFF.

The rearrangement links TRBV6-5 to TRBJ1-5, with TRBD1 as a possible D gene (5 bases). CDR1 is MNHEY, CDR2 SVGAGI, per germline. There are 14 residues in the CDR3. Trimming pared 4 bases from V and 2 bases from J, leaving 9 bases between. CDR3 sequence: CASSFRAGNQPQHF. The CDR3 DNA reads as TGTGCCAGCAGTTTCAGGGCCGGCAATCAGCCCCAGCATTTT.

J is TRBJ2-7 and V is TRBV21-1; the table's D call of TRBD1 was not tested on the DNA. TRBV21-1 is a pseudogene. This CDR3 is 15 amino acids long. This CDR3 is CASSHMTGPHYEQYF. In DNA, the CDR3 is TGTGCCAGCAGCCACATGACAGGGCCCCACTACGAGCAGTACTTC.

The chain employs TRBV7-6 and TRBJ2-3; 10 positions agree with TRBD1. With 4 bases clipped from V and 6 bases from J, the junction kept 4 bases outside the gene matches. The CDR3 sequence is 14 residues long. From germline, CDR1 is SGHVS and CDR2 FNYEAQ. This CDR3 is CASSWTGGSDTQYF. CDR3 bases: TGTGCCAGCAGCTGGACAGGGGGATCCGATACGCAGTATTTT. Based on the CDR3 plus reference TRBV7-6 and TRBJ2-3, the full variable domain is GAGVSQSPRYKVTKRGQDVALRCDPISGHVSLYWYRQALGQGPEFLTYFNYEAQQDKSGLPNDRFSAERPEGSISTLTIQRTEQRDSAMYRCASSWTGGSDTQYFGPGTRLTVL.

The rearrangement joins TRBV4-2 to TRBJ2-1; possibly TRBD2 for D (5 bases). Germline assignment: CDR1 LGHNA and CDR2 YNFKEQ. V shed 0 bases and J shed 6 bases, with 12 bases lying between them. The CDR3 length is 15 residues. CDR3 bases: TGTGCCAGCAGCCAAGAAATGGGTCTAGCCAATGAGCAGTTCTTC. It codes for CASSQEMGLANEQFF.

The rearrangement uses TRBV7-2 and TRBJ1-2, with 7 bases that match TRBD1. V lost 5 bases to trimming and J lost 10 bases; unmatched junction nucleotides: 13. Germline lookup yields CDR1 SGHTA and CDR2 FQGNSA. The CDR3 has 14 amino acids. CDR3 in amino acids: CASSGLPGQRLYTF. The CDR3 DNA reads TGTGCCAGCAGCGGATTACCGGGACAGCGTCTCTACACCTTC.

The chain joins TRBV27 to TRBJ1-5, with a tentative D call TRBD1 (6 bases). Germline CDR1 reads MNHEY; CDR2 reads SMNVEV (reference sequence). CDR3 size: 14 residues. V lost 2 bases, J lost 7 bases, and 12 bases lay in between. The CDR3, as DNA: TGTGCCAGCAGTTTACGACAGGAGGAACAGCCCCAGCATTTT. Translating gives CASSLRQEEQPQHF.

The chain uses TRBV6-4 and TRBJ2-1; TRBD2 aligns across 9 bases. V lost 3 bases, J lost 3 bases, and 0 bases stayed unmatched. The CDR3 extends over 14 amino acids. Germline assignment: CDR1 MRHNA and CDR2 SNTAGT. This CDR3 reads CASSELAGYNEQFF. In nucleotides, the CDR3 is TGTGCCAGCAGTGAACTAGCGGGCTACAATGAGCAGTTCTTC.

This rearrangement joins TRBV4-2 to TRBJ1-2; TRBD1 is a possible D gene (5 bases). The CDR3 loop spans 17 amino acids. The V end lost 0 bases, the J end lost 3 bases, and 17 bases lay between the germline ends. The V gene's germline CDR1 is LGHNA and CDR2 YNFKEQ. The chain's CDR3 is CASSQETFWEGYYGYTF. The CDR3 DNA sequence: TGTGCCAGCAGCCAAGAAACGTTTTGGGAGGGGTACTATGGCTACACCTTC.

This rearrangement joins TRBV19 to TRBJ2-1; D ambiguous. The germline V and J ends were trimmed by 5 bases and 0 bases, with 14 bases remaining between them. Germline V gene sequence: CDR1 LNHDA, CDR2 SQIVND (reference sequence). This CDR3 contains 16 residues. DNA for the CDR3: TGTGCCAGTAGTTGGCTAGGCGGAAGCTCCTACAATGAGCAGTTCTTC. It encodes CASSWLGGSSYNEQFF.

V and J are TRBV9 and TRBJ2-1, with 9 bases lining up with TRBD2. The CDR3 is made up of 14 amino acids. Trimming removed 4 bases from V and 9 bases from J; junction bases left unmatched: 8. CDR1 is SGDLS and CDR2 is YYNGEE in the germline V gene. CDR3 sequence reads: CASSISSGAVEQFF. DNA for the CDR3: TGTGCCAGCAGCATATCTAGCGGGGCTGTTGAGCAGTTCTTC.

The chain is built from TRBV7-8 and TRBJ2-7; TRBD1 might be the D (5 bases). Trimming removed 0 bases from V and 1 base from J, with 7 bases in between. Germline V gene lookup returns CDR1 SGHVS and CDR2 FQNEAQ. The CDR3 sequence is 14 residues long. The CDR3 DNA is TGTGCCAGCAGCTTAGCCGACAGATCCTACGAGCAGTACTTC. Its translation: CASSLADRSYEQYF.

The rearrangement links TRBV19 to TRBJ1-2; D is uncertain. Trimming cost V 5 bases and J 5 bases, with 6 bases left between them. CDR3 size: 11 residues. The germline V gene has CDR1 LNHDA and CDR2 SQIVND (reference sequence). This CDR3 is CASSRLYGYTF. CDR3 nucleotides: TGTGCCAGTAGTCGACTTTATGGCTACACCTTC.

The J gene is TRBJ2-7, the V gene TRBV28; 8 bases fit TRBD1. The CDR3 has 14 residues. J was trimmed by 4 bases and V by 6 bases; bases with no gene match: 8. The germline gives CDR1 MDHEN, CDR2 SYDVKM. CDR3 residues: CASSGRTGQYEQYF. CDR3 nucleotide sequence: TGTGCCAGCAGCGGCAGGACAGGGCAATACGAGCAGTACTTC.

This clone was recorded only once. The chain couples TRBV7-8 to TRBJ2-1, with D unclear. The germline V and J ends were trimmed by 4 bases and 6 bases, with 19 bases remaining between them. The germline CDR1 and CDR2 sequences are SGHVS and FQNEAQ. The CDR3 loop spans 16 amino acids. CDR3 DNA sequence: TGTGCCAGCAGCTGGAAAATAGACCTACTACGCAATGAGCAGTTCTTC. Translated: CASSWKIDLLRNEQFF.

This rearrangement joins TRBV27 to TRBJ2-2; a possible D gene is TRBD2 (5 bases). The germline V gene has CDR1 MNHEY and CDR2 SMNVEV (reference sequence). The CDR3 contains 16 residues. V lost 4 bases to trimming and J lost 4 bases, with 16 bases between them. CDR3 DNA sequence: TGTGCCAGCAGTTATTTGAGGGTCAGCGGCACCGGGGAGCTGTTTTTT. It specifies CASSYLRVSGTGELFF.

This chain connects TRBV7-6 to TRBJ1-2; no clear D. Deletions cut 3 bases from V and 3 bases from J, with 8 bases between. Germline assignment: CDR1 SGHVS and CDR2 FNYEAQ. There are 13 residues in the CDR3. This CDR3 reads CASSLGTDYGYTF. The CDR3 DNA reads TGTGCCAGCAGCTTGGGCACGGACTATGGCTACACCTTC.

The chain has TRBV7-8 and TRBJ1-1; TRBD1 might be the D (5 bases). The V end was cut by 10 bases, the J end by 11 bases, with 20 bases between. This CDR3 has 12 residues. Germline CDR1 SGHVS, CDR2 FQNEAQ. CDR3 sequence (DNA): TGTGCCAACCCCGTTGTCCACAGGATGGCTTTCTTT. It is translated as CANPVVHRMAFF.